The 10 T cell receptor beta chains listed next were all sequenced from one sample in a study of shared clonotypes between healthy human individuals. Repertoires were generated with immunoSEQ multiplex PCR, while TCRdb's copy carries only in-frame clones and drops some. The data contain millions of clones, approximately 95% of them singletons. Specimen: naive CD4+ T cells from PBMCs. Subset in this sample: CD45RA+ positively selected. The receptors shown here come from a man aged 18 to 29 in good health. Some clones in this sample may be carry-over from other donors' samples.

This sequence joins TRBV11-1 and TRBJ1-1; D perhaps matches TRBD1 (6 bases). The germline V gene encodes CDR1 SGHAT and CDR2 FQDESV (reference sequence). Trimming pared 4 bases from V and 1 base from J, leaving 13 bases between. The CDR3 loop spans 15 amino acids. CDR3 nucleotides: TGTGCCAGCAGCTGGAGAGGACAGCCGAACACTGAAGCTTTCTTT. Translating it yields CASSWRGQPNTEAFF.

This chain links TRBV5-1 with TRBJ1-1; 10 positions match TRBD1. Germline assignment: CDR1 SGHRS and CDR2 YFSETQ. This CDR3 comprises 17 residues. After removal of 5 bases from V and 1 base from J, the junction contained 11 bases not matched to a gene. CDR3 protein: CASRNGTGELGNTEAFF. CDR3 DNA sequence: TGCGCCAGCAGAAATGGGACAGGGGAGTTGGGGAACACTGAAGCTTTCTTT.

The V call is TRBV28, the J call TRBJ2-3, with 7 bases matching TRBD2. After removal of 6 bases from V and 4 bases from J, the junction contained 4 bases not matched to a gene. Germline V gene sequence: CDR1 MDHEN, CDR2 SYDVKM. The CDR3 has 13 residues. The CDR3 nucleotides read TGTGCCAGCAGATTTGGGGGGGCAGATACGCAGTATTTT. Protein sequence: CASRFGGADTQYF.

The J gene is TRBJ2-2, the V gene TRBV7-7, with 7 bases matching TRBD1. Germline V gene data show CDR1 as SSHAT and CDR2 as FNYEAQ (reference sequence). This CDR3 has 14 amino acids. V lost 4 bases, J lost 3 bases, and 2 bases stayed unmatched. CDR3 sequence reads: CASSSTGYTGELFF. The CDR3 region has the DNA TGTGCCAGCAGCTCGACAGGGTACACCGGGGAGCTGTTTTTT.

The chain couples TRBV28 to TRBJ1-5, with 8 positions matching TRBD1. J gave up 4 bases and V 7 bases, and 15 bases lay outside the gene matches. This CDR3 has 17 amino acids. Germline CDR1 MDHEN, CDR2 SYDVKM. The CDR3, as DNA: TGTGCCAGCACCCCGCCGAGACAGGGGATTGGGAATCAGCCCCAGCATTTT. This sequence encodes CASTPPRQGIGNQPQHF.

The gene calls are TRBV28 and TRBJ1-5; D possibly corresponds to TRBD1 (5 bases). Germline lookup yields CDR1 MDHEN and CDR2 SYDVKM. The germline V and J ends were trimmed by 3 bases and 13 bases, with 10 bases remaining between them. CDR3 length: 11 residues. The CDR3 here is CASSLRDGQHF. The CDR3 region has the DNA TGTGCCAGCAGTTTGAGGGACGGTCAGCATTTT. Full variable domain (outside the CDR3, taken from reference TRBV28 and TRBJ1-5): DVKVTQSSRYLVKRTGEKVFLECVQDMDHENMFWYRQDPGLGLRLIYFSYDVKMKEKGDIPEGYSVSREKKERFSLILESASTNQTSMYLCASSLRDGQHFGDGTRLSIL.

With regard to this clone: Additional DNA sequences in this sample encode the identical CDR3. This chain joins TRBV5-1 and TRBJ2-1; TRBD2 matches 7 bases. Trimming cost V 0 bases and J 8 bases; bases outside gene matches: 2. Germline CDR1 reads SGHRS; CDR2 reads YFSETQ. CDR3 length: 13 amino acids. The CDR3 protein is CASSLAGGYEQFF. CDR3 nucleotide sequence: TGCGCCAGCAGCTTGGCCGGGGGGTATGAGCAGTTCTTC.

The V call is TRBV28, the J call TRBJ2-7; weak D call: TRBD1 (5 bases). The CDR3 loop spans 14 amino acids. Trimming shortened V by 6 bases and J by 1 base, and 13 bases separated the two germline ends. Germline CDR1 and CDR2: MDHEN and SYDVKM. CDR3 in DNA: TGTGCCAGCAGACCGGGTGGGGCATCCTACGAGCAGTACTTC. Translation: CASRPGGASYEQYF.

This clone was counted only a few times. The V call is TRBV28, the J call TRBJ1-5, with TRBD1 identical over 7 bases. Trimming cost V 5 bases and J 5 bases; bases outside gene matches: 9. CDR3 length: 15 residues. The germline V gene has CDR1 MDHEN and CDR2 SYDVKM. The CDR3 DNA sequence: TGTGCCAGCAGTCCAGGCCGACAGGGCCATCAGCCCCAGCATTTT. Protein sequence: CASSPGRQGHQPQHF.

In this sample, this clone turned up once. The chain is built from TRBV6-1 and TRBJ1-1; TRBD1 agrees at 8 bases. This CDR3 comprises 18 residues. Germline CDR1 reads MNHNS; CDR2 reads SASEGT. Trimming cost V 4 bases and J 3 bases; bases outside gene matches: 16. CDR3 protein: CASSALPVTGVAYTEAFF. In DNA form, the CDR3 reads TGTGCCAGCAGTGCTCTACCGGTGACAGGGGTTGCCTACACTGAAGCTTTCTTT.